Following are 8 T cell receptor beta chains from one sample sequenced in a study of OX40 agonist ivuxolimab in advanced cancers. Assay used: immunoSEQ multiplex PCR; TCRdb lists only in-frame clones, some missing. The table has under 70,000 clones, approximately 92% seen once; the top ten hold about 0.66%. The sequencing here drew on CD4+ or CD8+ T cells sorted from blood, taken in a trial of the OX40 agonist ivuxolimab. Receptors were obtained from an adult with an advanced solid tumor such as melanoma, head and neck, liver or kidney cancer.

The chain recombines TRBV5-1 with TRBJ2-3; D is ambiguous. The germline V gene has CDR1 SGHRS and CDR2 YFSETQ. CDR3 size: 17 residues. V was trimmed by 0 bases and J by 4 bases, leaving 18 bases between them. CDR3 region: CASSLVDGSKSADTQYF. The CDR3 coding sequence is TGCGCCAGCAGCTTGGTGGACGGATCGAAAAGCGCAGATACGCAGTATTTT. Filled out from reference TRBV5-1 and TRBJ2-3, the complete variable domain reads KAGVTQTPRYLIKTRGQQVTLSCSPISGHRSVSWYQQTPGQGLQFLFEYFSETQRNKGNFPGRFSGRQFSNSRSEMNVSTLELGDSALYLCASSLVDGSKSADTQYFGPGTRLTVL.

The chain recombines TRBV7-6 with TRBJ2-1; D remains unclear. Deletions cut 0 bases from V and 7 bases from J, with 1 base between. The CDR3 contains 11 residues. CDR1 and CDR2 from the germline V gene are SGHVS and FNYEAQ. This chain's CDR3 is CASSLANEQFF. DNA of the CDR3: TGTGCCAGCAGCTTAGCTAATGAGCAGTTCTTC.

This chain connects TRBV6-5 to TRBJ2-5; the D gene is possibly TRBD1 (6 bases). Germline V gene lookup returns CDR1 MNHEY and CDR2 SVGAGI. The CDR3 is 14 residues long. Between the trimmed V and J ends, which lost 2 bases and 2 bases, there was a span of 9 bases. The CDR3 sequence: CASSYRQGQETQYF. For the CDR3, the DNA is TGTGCCAGCAGTTACAGGCAGGGGCAAGAGACCCAGTACTTC.

The gene calls are TRBV9 and TRBJ1-2; TRBD1 matches 10 bases. The CDR3 contains 16 residues. With 2 bases clipped from V and 7 bases from J, the junction kept 11 bases outside the gene matches. CDR1 and CDR2 from the germline V gene are SGDLS and YYNGEE. CDR3 residues: CASSVDSRDRGFGYTF. The DNA of the CDR3 is TGTGCCAGCAGCGTCGACTCCCGGGACAGGGGTTTTGGCTACACCTTC.

The chain links TRBV6-1 to TRBJ1-2, with D possibly matching TRBD1 (6 bases). V lost 4 bases to trimming and J lost 0 bases, with 15 bases between them. CDR1 MNHNS and CDR2 SASEGT come from the germline V gene. The CDR3 is 16 residues long. The CDR3: CASSVRGQNANYGYTF. Written as DNA, the CDR3 is TGTGCCAGCAGTGTCCGGGGACAAAACGCTAACTATGGCTACACCTTC.

This chain connects TRBV5-4 to TRBJ2-1; D might be TRBD1 (5 bases). The V gene lost 2 bases and the J gene lost 9 bases, with 12 bases spanning the gap. CDR3 length: 13 amino acids. Germline lookup yields CDR1 SGHNT and CDR2 YYREEE (reference sequence). CDR3 amino acids: CASSLRFDSEQFF. CDR3 coding DNA: TGTGCCAGCAGCTTACGATTTGACAGTGAGCAGTTCTTC. Full variable domain (missing parts from reference TRBV5-4 and TRBJ2-1): ETGVTQSPTHLIKTRGQQVTLRCSSQSGHNTVSWYQQALGQGPQFIFQYYREEENGRGNFPPRFSGLQFPNYSSELNVNALELDDSALYLCASSLRFDSEQFFGPGTRLTVL.

CDR3 loop: CASSPRTGLTYEQYF. CDR3 in DNA: TGCGCCAGCAGCCCCCGGACAGGCCTGACCTACGAGCAGTACTTC. The genes are TRBV5-1 and TRBJ2-7; 7 bases are a match to TRBD1. Germline V gives CDR1 SGHRS, CDR2 YFSETQ. The V segment lost 4 bases and the J segment 2 bases; nucleotides outside the gene matches: 9. The CDR3 covers 15 residues.

The gene calls are TRBV5-1 and TRBJ1-3; maybe TRBD1 (5 bases). In germline, CDR1 is SGHRS, CDR2 YFSETQ. The V end was cut by 2 bases, the J end by 0 bases, with 9 bases between. This CDR3 spans 15 amino acids. CDR3 in amino acids: CASSFQGISGNTIYF. CDR3 coding DNA: TGCGCCAGCAGCTTCCAGGGAATCTCTGGAAACACCATATATTTT.